Shown below are 21 T cell receptor beta chains from a single sample sequenced in a study of blood T cell repertoires in COVID-19. Profiling relied on immunoSEQ multiplex PCR, and the TCRdb table lists in-frame clones only, not all of them. The sample comprises 310,000 or so clones, around 90% of which are singletons, and 1.7% rests with the top ten. Sequencing was performed on PBMCs or T cells enriched from blood (not recorded which). The receptors were gathered from a woman between 18 and 30 years old with acute COVID-19.

The chain links TRBV6-5 to TRBJ1-4; D is possibly TRBD1 (5 bases). The germline CDR1 and CDR2 sequences are MNHEY and SVGAGI. The CDR3 runs to 13 residues. V dropped 2 bases and J dropped 7 bases, with 8 bases sitting between them. Here the CDR3 reads CASSYGGGEKLFF. For the CDR3, the DNA is TGTGCCAGCAGTTACGGGGGAGGTGAAAAACTGTTTTTT.

The rearrangement joins TRBV18 to TRBJ2-3; maybe TRBD2 (6 bases). The CDR3 covers 18 residues. Germline V lookup: CDR1 KGHSH, CDR2 LQKENI. Trimming shortened V by 6 bases and J by 1 base, and 23 bases separated the two germline ends. CDR3 bases: TGTGCCAGCTCGCAGGCCTTATACGGGGGTGGTGGCACAGATACGCAGTATTTT. As protein: CASSQALYGGGGTDTQYF.

In this sample, this clone turned up a few times. The rearrangement uses TRBV5-1 and TRBJ2-3; 9 nucleotides agree with TRBD1. CDR1 is SGHRS and CDR2 is YFSETQ in the germline V gene. The length of the CDR3 is 16 residues. Unmatched junction bases numbered 6, after V lost 4 bases and J lost 0 bases. In DNA form, the CDR3 reads TGCGCCAGCAGCCCGGAAGGACAGGGGAGCACAGATACGCAGTATTTT. Translation gives CASSPEGQGSTDTQYF.

This clone was detected once. This chain joins TRBV5-1 and TRBJ2-7; TRBD1 matches at 11 bases. Germline CDR1 and CDR2: SGHRS and YFSETQ. This CDR3 is built from 16 residues. V was clipped by 7 bases and J by 3 bases; unmatched bases: 12. The CDR3 DNA reads as TGCGCCAGCCGTCTGTGGACAGGGGGCGAGTACTACGAGCAGTACTTC. Translation gives CASRLWTGGEYYEQYF. The full variable domain, its missing parts supplied by reference TRBV5-1 and TRBJ2-7, is KAGVTQTPRYLIKTRGQQVTLSCSPISGHRSVSWYQQTPGQGLQFLFEYFSETQRNKGNFPGRFSGRQFSNSRSEMNVSTLELGDSALYLCASRLWTGGEYYEQYFGPGTRLTVT.

This clone occurred once. The chain couples TRBV5-6 to TRBJ2-1; D uncertain. This CDR3 is 13 amino acids long. Germline CDR1 SGHDT, CDR2 YYEEEE. Deletions cut 0 bases from V and 4 bases from J, with 5 bases between. CDR3 sequence: CASSLVLYNEQFF. The DNA of the CDR3 is TGTGCCAGCAGCTTGGTCTTATACAATGAGCAGTTCTTC.

The chain recombines TRBV7-2 with TRBJ1-2; no firm D call. The CDR3 spans 14 residues. With 5 bases removed from V and 4 bases from J, the gap between germline ends came to 14 bases. The germline CDR1 and CDR2 sequences are SGHTA and FQGNSA. The CDR3 bases are TGTGCCAGCAGCATACAGCTGGAGGGCTATGGCTACACCTTC. Its translation: CASSIQLEGYGYTF.

The chain has TRBV25-1 and TRBJ2-1; possible D gene TRBD2, 6 bases. Trimming left V 9 bases short and J 2 bases short, with 14 bases between. From germline, CDR1 is MGHDK and CDR2 SYGVNS. The CDR3 sequence is 14 residues long. The CDR3 spells CASTMAGPYNEQFF. The CDR3 DNA reads as TGTGCCAGTACCATGGCGGGACCCTACAATGAGCAGTTCTTC. The full variable domain, completed using reference TRBV25-1 and TRBJ2-1, is EADIYQTPRYLVIGTGKKITLECSQTMGHDKMYWYQQDPGMELHLIHYSYGVNSTEKGDLSSESTVSRIRTEHFPLTLESARPSHTSQYLCASTMAGPYNEQFFGPGTRLTVL.

V usage is TRBV18 and J usage is TRBJ1-2; tentatively, D is TRBD1 (6 bases). Germline V gene sequence: CDR1 KGHSH, CDR2 LQKENI. V lost 3 bases and J 7 bases, leaving 15 bases between the germline ends. The CDR3 loop spans 14 amino acids. CDR3 protein: CASSPLQGEGGYTF. CDR3 DNA sequence: TGTGCCAGCTCACCCTTACAGGGAGAAGGTGGCTACACCTTC.

The J gene is TRBJ2-1, the V gene TRBV4-3; 10 nucleotides align to TRBD2. Germline V gives CDR1 LGHNA, CDR2 YSLEER. V dropped 4 bases and J dropped 6; count of bases not matched to a gene: 9. The CDR3 loop spans 16 amino acids. CDR3 amino acids: CASSPNSGLAFNEQFF. The CDR3 coding sequence is TGCGCCAGCAGCCCTAATTCGGGACTAGCGTTCAATGAGCAGTTCTTC.

V and J are TRBV7-9 and TRBJ2-7; 8 nucleotides match TRBD1. With V trimmed by 5 bases and J by 4 bases, 13 bases remained unmatched. Germline lookup yields CDR1 SEHNR and CDR2 FQNEAQ (reference sequence). This CDR3 comprises 16 residues. In DNA, the CDR3 is TGTGCCAGCAGCAGCTCTGGGCGGACAGGGAAATACGAGCAGTACTTC. The encoded protein is CASSSSGRTGKYEQYF.

This rearrangement joins TRBV21-1 to TRBJ2-1; the table names TRBD1, a call not compared with the DNA. TRBV21-1 is classified as a pseudogene. This CDR3 is built from 14 residues. DNA of the CDR3: TGTGCCAGCAGCCAAGGACAGGGGGTCAATGAGCAGTTCTTC. The encoded protein is CASSQGQGVNEQFF.

V usage is TRBV19 and J usage is TRBJ2-7; 7 nucleotides align to TRBD1. The germline V gene encodes CDR1 LNHDA and CDR2 SQIVND (reference sequence). V trimming: 4 bases; J trimming: 3 bases; junction bases outside the gene matches: 6. The CDR3 covers 14 residues. The CDR3 coding sequence is TGTGCCAGTAGTAGGGACAGATTAGGCTACGAGCAGTACTTC. The encoded protein is CASSRDRLGYEQYF.

The gene calls are TRBV3-1 (or the pseudogene TRBV3-2) and TRBJ2-1; TRBD1 is a possible D gene (6 bases). The germline V and J ends were trimmed by 5 bases and 5 bases, with 13 bases remaining between them. The CDR3 is made up of 14 amino acids. Germline assignment: CDR1 LGHDT and CDR2 YNNKEL (reference sequence). CDR3: CASSLGTTNNEQFF. In DNA form, the CDR3 reads TGTGCCAGCAGCTTAGGGACAACCAACAATGAGCAGTTCTTC.

The V call is TRBV5-1, the J call TRBJ2-3; maybe TRBD1 (6 bases). The CDR3 covers 14 residues. The germline V and J ends were trimmed by 2 bases and 9 bases, with 16 bases remaining between them. Germline V gene lookup returns CDR1 SGHRS and CDR2 YFSETQ. The CDR3, as DNA: TGCGCCAGCAGCTTTGCGACAGGCCTGGACACGCAGTATTTT. It translates to CASSFATGLDTQYF.

The chain carries TRBV30 and TRBJ1-5, with D possibly TRBD1 on 6 matching bases. Germline loops: CDR1 GTSNPN, CDR2 SVGIG (reference sequence). The CDR3 is 15 amino acids. V lost 0 bases to trimming and J lost 0 bases, with 9 bases between them. Here the CDR3 reads CAWSVGTHSNQPQHF. In DNA, the CDR3 is TGTGCCTGGAGTGTGGGGACACATAGCAATCAGCCCCAGCATTTT.

V gene TRBV4-1 combines with J gene TRBJ1-5, with 7 bases fitting TRBD1. Germline trimming cut 6 bases from V and 1 base from J; bases unmatched to any gene: 6. The germline V gene encodes CDR1 MGHRA and CDR2 YSYEKL. The CDR3 consists of 15 residues. The CDR3 loop reads CASRKVGQSNQPQHF. DNA of the CDR3: TGCGCCAGCAGAAAGGTGGGACAGAGCAATCAGCCCCAGCATTTT.

The genes are TRBV19 and TRBJ2-1; TRBD1 might be the D (6 bases). Trimming left V 4 bases short and J 3 bases short, with 10 bases between. CDR1 is LNHDA, CDR2 SQIVND, per germline (reference sequence). This CDR3 spans 14 amino acids. CDR3 residues: CASSTGTNYNEQFF. Here the CDR3 DNA reads TGTGCCAGTAGTACCGGGACAAACTACAATGAGCAGTTCTTC.

The chain combines TRBV10-1 with TRBJ2-3; tentatively, D is TRBD1 (6 bases). V was clipped by 3 bases and J by 2 bases, with 12 bases between them. This CDR3 is 15 amino acids long. From germline, CDR1 is WNHNN and CDR2 SYGVQD (reference sequence). CDR3 sequence reads: CASSDTGKDTDTQYF. CDR3 in DNA: TGCGCCAGCAGTGACACAGGGAAAGACACAGATACGCAGTATTTT.

This clone came up once. V usage is TRBV19 and J usage is TRBJ1-5; 7 bases match TRBD1. The CDR3 totals 18 residues. CDR1 LNHDA and CDR2 SQIVND come from the germline V gene (reference sequence). With V trimmed by 7 bases and J by 6 bases, 21 bases remained unmatched. The CDR3 sequence: CASTFNRNRGGGGQPQHF. Here the CDR3 DNA reads TGTGCCAGTACTTTTAACAGGAACAGGGGCGGTGGTGGTCAGCCCCAGCATTTT.

The CDR3 region has the DNA TGTGCCAGCAGCAAAACGGGGGGAGACGGGGAGACCCAGTACTTC. This sequence encodes CASSKTGGDGETQYF. This rearrangement joins TRBV21-1 to TRBJ2-5; the D segment call TRBD2 is taken from the table without a DNA check. TRBV21-1 is a listed pseudogene. This CDR3 region has 15 residues.

The chain combines TRBV11-2 with TRBJ2-1, with 13 bases that match TRBD2. Germline V gives CDR1 SGHAT, CDR2 FQNNGV. This CDR3 region has 17 residues. After removal of 1 base from V and 6 bases from J, the junction contained 6 bases not matched to a gene. The CDR3: CASSLVLAGGPFNEQFF. CDR3 DNA sequence: TGTGCCAGCAGCTTAGTACTAGCGGGAGGGCCATTCAATGAGCAGTTCTTC.